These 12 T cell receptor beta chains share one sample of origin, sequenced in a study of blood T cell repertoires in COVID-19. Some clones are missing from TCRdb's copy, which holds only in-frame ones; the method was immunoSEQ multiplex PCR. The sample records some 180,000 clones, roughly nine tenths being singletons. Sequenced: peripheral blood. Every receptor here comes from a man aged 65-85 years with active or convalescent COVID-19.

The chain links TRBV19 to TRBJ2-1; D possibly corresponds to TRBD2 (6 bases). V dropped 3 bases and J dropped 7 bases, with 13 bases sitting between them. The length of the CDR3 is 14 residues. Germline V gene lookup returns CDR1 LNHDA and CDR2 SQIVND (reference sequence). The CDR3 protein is CASSIGGGWNEQFF. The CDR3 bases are TGTGCCAGTAGTATTGGTGGAGGGTGGAATGAGCAGTTCTTC.

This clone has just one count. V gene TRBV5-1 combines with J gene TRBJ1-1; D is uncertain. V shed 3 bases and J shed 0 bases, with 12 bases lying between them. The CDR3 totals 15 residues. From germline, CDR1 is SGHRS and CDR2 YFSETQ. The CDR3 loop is CASSSTVRVNTEAFF. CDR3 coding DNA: TGCGCCAGCAGCTCCACCGTACGGGTGAACACTGAAGCTTTCTTT.

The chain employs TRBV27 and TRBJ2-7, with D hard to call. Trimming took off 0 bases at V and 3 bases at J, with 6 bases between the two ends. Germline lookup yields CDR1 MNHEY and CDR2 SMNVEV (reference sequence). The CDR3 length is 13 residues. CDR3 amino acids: CASSLSSHYEQYF. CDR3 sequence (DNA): TGTGCCAGCAGTTTATCGAGCCACTACGAGCAGTACTTC.

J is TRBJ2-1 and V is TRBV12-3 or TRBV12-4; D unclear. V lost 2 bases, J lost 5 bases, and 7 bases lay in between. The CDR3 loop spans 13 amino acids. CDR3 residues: CASSLRGNNEQFF. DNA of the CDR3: TGTGCCAGCAGTTTACGAGGAAACAATGAGCAGTTCTTC.

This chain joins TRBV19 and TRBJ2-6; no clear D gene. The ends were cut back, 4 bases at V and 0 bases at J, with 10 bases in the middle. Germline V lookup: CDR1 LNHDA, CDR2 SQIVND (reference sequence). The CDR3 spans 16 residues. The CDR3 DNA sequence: TGTGCCAGTAGTAAGACTCAGATCTCTGGGGCCAACGTCCTGACTTTC. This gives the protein CASSKTQISGANVLTF. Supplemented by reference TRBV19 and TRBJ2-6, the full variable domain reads DGGITQSPKYLFRKEGQNVTLSCEQNLNHDAMYWYRQDPGQGLRLIYYSQIVNDFQKGDIAEGYSVSREKKESFPLTVTSAQKNPTAFYLCASSKTQISGANVLTFGAGSRLTVL.

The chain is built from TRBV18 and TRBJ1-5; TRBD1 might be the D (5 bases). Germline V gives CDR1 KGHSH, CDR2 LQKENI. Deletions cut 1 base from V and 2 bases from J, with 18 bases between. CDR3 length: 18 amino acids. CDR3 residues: CASSPLNVLPGRNQPQHF. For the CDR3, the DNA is TGTGCCAGCTCACCACTAAATGTCTTACCAGGGCGCAATCAGCCCCAGCATTTT.

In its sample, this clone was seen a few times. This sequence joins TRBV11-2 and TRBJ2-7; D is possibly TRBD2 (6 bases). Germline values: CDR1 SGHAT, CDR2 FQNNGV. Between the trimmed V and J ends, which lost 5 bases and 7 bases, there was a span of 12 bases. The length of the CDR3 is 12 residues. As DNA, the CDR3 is TGTGCCAGCAGCCCGCGGAGGGCAGAGCAGTACTTC. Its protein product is CASSPRRAEQYF.

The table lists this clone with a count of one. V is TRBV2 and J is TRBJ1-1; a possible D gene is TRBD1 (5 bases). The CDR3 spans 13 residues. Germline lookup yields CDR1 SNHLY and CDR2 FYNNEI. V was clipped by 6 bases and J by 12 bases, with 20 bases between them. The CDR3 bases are TGTGCCAGCAGATTCGACAGCCGCGCCTTTACTTTCTTT. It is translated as CASRFDSRAFTFF.

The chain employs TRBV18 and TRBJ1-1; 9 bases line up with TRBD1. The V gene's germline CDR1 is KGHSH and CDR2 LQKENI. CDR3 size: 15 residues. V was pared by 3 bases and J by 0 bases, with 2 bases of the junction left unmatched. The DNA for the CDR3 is TGTGCCAGCTCACCGACAGGGGGGGTGAACACTGAAGCTTTCTTT. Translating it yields CASSPTGGVNTEAFF. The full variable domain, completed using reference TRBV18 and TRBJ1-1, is NAGVMQNPRHLVRRRGQEARLRCSPMKGHSHVYWYRQLPEEGLKFMVYLQKENIIDESGMPKERFSAEFPKEGPSILRIQQVVRGDSAAYFCASSPTGGVNTEAFFGQGTRLTVV.

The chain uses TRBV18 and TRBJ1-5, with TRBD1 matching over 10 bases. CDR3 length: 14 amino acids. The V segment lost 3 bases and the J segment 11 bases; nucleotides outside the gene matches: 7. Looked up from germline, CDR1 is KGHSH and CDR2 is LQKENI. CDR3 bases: TGTGCCAGCTCACCTTCGACAGGGGGCTCAACCCAGCATTTT. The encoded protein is CASSPSTGGSTQHF.

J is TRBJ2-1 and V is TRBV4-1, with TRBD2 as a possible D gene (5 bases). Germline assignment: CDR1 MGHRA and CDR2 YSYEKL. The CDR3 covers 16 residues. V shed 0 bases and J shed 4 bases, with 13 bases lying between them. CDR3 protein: CASSQETGQRYNEQFF. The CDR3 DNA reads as TGCGCCAGCAGCCAAGAGACGGGCCAGCGGTACAATGAGCAGTTCTTC.

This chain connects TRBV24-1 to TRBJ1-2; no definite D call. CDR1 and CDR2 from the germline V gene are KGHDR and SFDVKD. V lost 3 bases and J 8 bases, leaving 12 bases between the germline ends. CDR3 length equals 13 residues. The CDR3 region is CATSDPGAGGYTF. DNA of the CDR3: TGTGCCACCAGTGATCCAGGCGCGGGAGGCTACACCTTC.